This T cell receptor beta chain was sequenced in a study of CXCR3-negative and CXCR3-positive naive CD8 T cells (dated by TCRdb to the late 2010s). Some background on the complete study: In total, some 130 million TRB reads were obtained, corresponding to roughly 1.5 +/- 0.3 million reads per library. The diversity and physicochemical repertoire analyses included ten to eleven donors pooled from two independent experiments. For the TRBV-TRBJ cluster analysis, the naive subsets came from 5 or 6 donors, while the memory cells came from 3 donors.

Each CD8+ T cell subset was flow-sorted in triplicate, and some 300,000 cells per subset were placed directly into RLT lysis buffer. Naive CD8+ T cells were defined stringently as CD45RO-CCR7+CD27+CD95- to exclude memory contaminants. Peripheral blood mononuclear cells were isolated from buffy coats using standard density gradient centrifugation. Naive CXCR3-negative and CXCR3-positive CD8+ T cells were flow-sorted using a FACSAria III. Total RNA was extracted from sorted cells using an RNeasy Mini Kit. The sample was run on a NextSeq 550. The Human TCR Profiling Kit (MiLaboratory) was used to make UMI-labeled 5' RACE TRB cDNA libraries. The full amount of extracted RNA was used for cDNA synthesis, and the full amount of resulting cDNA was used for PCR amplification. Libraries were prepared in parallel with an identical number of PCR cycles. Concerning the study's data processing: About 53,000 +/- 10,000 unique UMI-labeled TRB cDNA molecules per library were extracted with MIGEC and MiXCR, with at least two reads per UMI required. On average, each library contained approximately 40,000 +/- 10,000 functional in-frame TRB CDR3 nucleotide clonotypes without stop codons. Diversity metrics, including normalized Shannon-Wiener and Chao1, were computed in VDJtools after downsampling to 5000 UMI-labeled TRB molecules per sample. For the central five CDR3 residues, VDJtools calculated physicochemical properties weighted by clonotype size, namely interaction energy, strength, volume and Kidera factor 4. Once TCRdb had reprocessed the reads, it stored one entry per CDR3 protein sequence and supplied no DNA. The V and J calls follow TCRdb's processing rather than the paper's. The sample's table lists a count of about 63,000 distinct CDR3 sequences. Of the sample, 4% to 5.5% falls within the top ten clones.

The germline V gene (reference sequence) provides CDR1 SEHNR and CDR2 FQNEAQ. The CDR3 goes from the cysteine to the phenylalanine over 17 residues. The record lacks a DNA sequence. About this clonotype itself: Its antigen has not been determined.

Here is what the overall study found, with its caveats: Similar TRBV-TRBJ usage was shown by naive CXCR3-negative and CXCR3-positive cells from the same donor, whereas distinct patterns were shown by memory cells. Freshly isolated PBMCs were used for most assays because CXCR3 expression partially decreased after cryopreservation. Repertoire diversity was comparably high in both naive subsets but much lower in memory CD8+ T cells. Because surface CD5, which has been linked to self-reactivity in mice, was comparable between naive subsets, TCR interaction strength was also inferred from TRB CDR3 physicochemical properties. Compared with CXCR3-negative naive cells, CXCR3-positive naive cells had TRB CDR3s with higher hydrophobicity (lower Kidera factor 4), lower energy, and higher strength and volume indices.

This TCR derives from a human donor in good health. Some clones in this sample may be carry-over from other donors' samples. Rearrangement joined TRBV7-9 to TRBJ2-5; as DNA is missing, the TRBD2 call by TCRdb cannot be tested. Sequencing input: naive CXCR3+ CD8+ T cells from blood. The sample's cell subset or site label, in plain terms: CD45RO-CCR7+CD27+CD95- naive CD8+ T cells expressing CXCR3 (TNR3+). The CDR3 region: CASSPRIPLAGEETQYF.